One sample yielded the 32 T cell receptor beta chains listed below, sequenced in a study of human T cells and chemical hapten exposure (TCRdb year 2021). The time point tag for this specimen amounts to: patch test 1, 2 weeks after DPC sensitization. This specimen's treatment or condition label, per the study, means: therapeutic diphenylcyclopropenone sensitization with weekly scalp DPC. Receptors were amplified or captured by RACE. For sequencing, a NextSeq 500 was employed. TCRdb itself trimmed the public reads at Q25 with fastp, ran MiXCR and retained productive beta chains. CDR3 protein sequences are deduplicated, and each keeps its most common genes and DNA. Within this sample are around 160,000 distinct CDR3 sequences, with roughly 14% of them counted one time only. In total, the top ten clones hold 1.5% to 2% of the sample. Material: whole blood, obtained in connection with sensitization to the hapten diphenylcyclopropenone (DPC). The receptors derive from a woman younger than 45 with alopecia areata. Some clones in this sample may be carry-over from other donors' samples.

This clonotype was observed a handful of times. The chain employs TRBV11-1 and TRBJ1-1; 8 nucleotides match TRBD1. The CDR3 is made up of 16 amino acids. Germline V gives CDR1 SGHAT, CDR2 FQDESV (reference sequence). V lost 5 bases and J lost 1; bases outside the gene matches: 9. The CDR3 here is CASSPDREGENTEAFF. The CDR3 nucleotides are TGTGCCAGCAGCCCGGACAGGGAAGGGGAGAACACTGAAGCTTTCTTT.

CDR3 coding DNA: TGCAGTGGCCGGGGTCAGGCGGGAACTGAAGCTTTCTTT. Residues: CSGRGQAGTEAFF. V gene TRBV20-1 combines with J gene TRBJ1-1; D call uncertain. From germline, CDR1 is DFQATT and CDR2 SNEGSKA (reference sequence). CDR3 length: 13 amino acids. Trimming left V 7 bases short and J 5 bases short, with 17 bases between.

The chain is built from TRBV5-1 and TRBJ2-7; D possibly corresponds to TRBD1 (5 bases). V lost 5 bases and J 5 bases, leaving 11 bases between the germline ends. The CDR3 has 12 amino acids. Germline V gives CDR1 SGHRS, CDR2 YFSETQ. CDR3: CASSGQSNEQYF. The CDR3 coding sequence is TGCGCCAGCAGTGGACAATCGAACGAGCAGTACTTC.

The DNA for the CDR3 is TGTGCCAGCTCAAAAACAGCACAAGAGACCCAGTACTTC. Protein: CASSKTAQETQYF. The V call is TRBV18, the J call TRBJ2-5, with unresolved D. The ends were cut back, 5 bases at V and 2 bases at J, with 9 bases in the middle. The CDR3 loop spans 13 amino acids. From germline, CDR1 is KGHSH and CDR2 LQKENI.

V gene TRBV20-1 combines with J gene TRBJ2-3; D perhaps matches TRBD1 (5 bases). CDR1 and CDR2 from the germline V gene are DFQATT and SNEGSKA (reference sequence). Deletions cut 6 bases from V and 1 base from J, with 11 bases between. The CDR3 contains 13 residues. The CDR3 is CSAKGAGTDTQYF. In DNA form, the CDR3 reads TGCAGTGCAAAAGGGGCGGGCACAGATACGCAGTATTTT.

V gene TRBV5-1 combines with J gene TRBJ2-3, with TRBD1 identical over 9 bases. CDR1 and CDR2 from the germline V gene are SGHRS and YFSETQ. Germline trimming cut 0 bases from V and 0 bases from J; bases unmatched to any gene: 2. This CDR3 is built from 16 residues. This CDR3 is CASSLGTGASTDTQYF. CDR3 nucleotides: TGCGCCAGCAGCTTGGGGACAGGGGCTAGCACAGATACGCAGTATTTT.

There are a few counts of this clonotype. This rearrangement joins TRBV15 to TRBJ1-6; D gene unclear. CDR1 is LNHNV, CDR2 YYDKDF, per germline (reference sequence). CDR3 size: 15 residues. V lost 3 bases and J 2 bases, leaving 8 bases between the germline ends. CDR3 amino acids: CATSSLTAYNSPLHF. The CDR3, as DNA: TGTGCCACCAGCAGTCTCACAGCCTATAATTCACCCCTCCACTTT. The full variable domain, completed using reference TRBV15 and TRBJ1-6, is DAMVIQNPRYQVTQFGKPVTLSCSQTLNHNVMYWYQQKSSQAPKLLFHYYDKDFNNEADTPDNFQSRRPNTSFCFLDIRSPGLGDTAMYLCATSSLTAYNSPLHFGNGTRLTVT.

The chain employs TRBV7-2 and TRBJ1-1, with unresolved D. V gave up 10 bases and J gave up 6 bases, with 18 bases separating them. Germline V CDR1 and CDR2: SGHTA, FQGNSA. The length of the CDR3 is 13 residues. In DNA form, the CDR3 reads TGTGCCAACACGCCGGTTGGTGGAGCTGAAGCTTTCTTT. This encodes CANTPVGGAEAFF.

V usage is TRBV29-1 and J usage is TRBJ1-1; no clear D gene. This CDR3 has 13 residues. Germline V gene data show CDR1 as SQVTM and CDR2 as ANQGSEA. Trimming shortened V by 1 base and J by 0 bases, and 6 bases separated the two germline ends. DNA for the CDR3: TGCAGCGTTGAAGGCCAGATGAACACTGAAGCTTTCTTT. Translating it yields CSVEGQMNTEAFF.

This clonotype was detected a few times. The chain recombines TRBV24-1 with TRBJ2-3; the match to TRBD2 covers 7 bases. This CDR3 is 16 amino acids long. With V trimmed by 7 bases and J by 1 base, 10 bases remained unmatched. Germline CDR1 KGHDR, CDR2 SFDVKD. CDR3 sequence: CATSLGGEGGTDTQYF. The CDR3, as DNA: TGTGCCACCAGCTTGGGAGGGGAAGGGGGCACAGATACGCAGTATTTT.

CDR3 nucleotides: TGTGCCAGCAGTGCTCCGGAGCCAACTAATGAAAAACTGTTTTTT. Its protein product is CASSAPEPTNEKLFF. V gene TRBV6-1 combines with J gene TRBJ1-4; D call uncertain. In germline, CDR1 is MNHNS, CDR2 SASEGT. Trimming shortened V by 4 bases and J by 0 bases, and 9 bases separated the two germline ends. The CDR3 runs 15 residues.

The chain is built from TRBV28 and TRBJ1-2, with 9 bases that match TRBD1. Germline CDR1 MDHEN, CDR2 SYDVKM. V lost 6 bases, J lost 6 bases, and 5 bases stayed unmatched. The CDR3 has 13 residues. The CDR3: CASRPGQGDGYTF. Here the CDR3 DNA reads TGTGCCAGCAGGCCGGGACAGGGTGATGGCTACACCTTC.

In DNA, the CDR3 is TGTGCCAGCAGTCTGCATGGGGTGGACACTGAAGCTTTCTTT. Translating it yields CASSLHGVDTEAFF. The rearrangement uses TRBV28 and TRBJ1-1; D ambiguous. The germline CDR1 and CDR2 sequences are MDHEN and SYDVKM. Trimming took 5 bases from V and 3 from J, leaving 13 bases between them. The CDR3 runs to 14 residues.

This clonotype has ten or more counts. V and J are TRBV19 and TRBJ2-2; D is unclear. Trimming left V 6 bases short and J 2 bases short, with 10 bases between. The CDR3 sequence is 14 residues long. In germline, CDR1 is LNHDA, CDR2 SQIVND (reference sequence). CDR3 sequence reads: CASRSSANTGELFF. DNA for the CDR3: TGTGCCAGTAGATCGTCGGCTAACACCGGGGAGCTGTTTTTT.

This clonotype has ten or more counts. J is TRBJ2-2 and V is TRBV5-1; 10 nucleotides agree with TRBD1. V lost 0 bases to trimming and J lost 5 bases; unmatched junction nucleotides: 1. Germline V gene sequence: CDR1 SGHRS, CDR2 YFSETQ. The CDR3 covers 15 residues. CDR3 region: CASSLAGQGTGELFF. The CDR3 DNA is TGCGCCAGCAGCTTGGCGGGACAGGGGACCGGGGAGCTGTTTTTT.

The chain employs TRBV20-1 and TRBJ1-1; D unresolved. Per the germline V gene, CDR1 is DFQATT and CDR2 is SNEGSKA (reference sequence). The CDR3 loop spans 13 amino acids. V lost 5 bases to trimming and J lost 0 bases, with 10 bases between them. The CDR3: CSAPHAMNTEAFF. The CDR3, as DNA: TGCAGTGCTCCCCACGCCATGAACACTGAAGCTTTCTTT.

This chain links TRBV3-1 with TRBJ1-2; D remains unclear. Trimming left V 4 bases short and J 7 bases short, with 19 bases between. Germline loops: CDR1 LGHDT, CDR2 YNNKEL (reference sequence). This CDR3 spans 15 amino acids. The CDR3 coding sequence is TGTGCCAGCAGCCCCTCCCAGGTGGGAGCTAGTGGCTACACCTTC. It specifies CASSPSQVGASGYTF.

The chain joins TRBV11-3 to TRBJ2-5; TRBD2 aligns across 7 bases. The length of the CDR3 is 14 residues. J lost 5 bases, V lost 2 bases, and 5 bases had no gene match. Germline V lookup: CDR1 SGHNT, CDR2 YENEEA. CDR3 sequence (DNA): TGTGCCAGCAGCTTACGACTAGCAGCGGAGACCCAGTACTTC. Its translation is CASSLRLAAETQYF. The full variable domain, rest sourced from reference TRBV11-3 and TRBJ2-5, is EAGVVQSPRYKIIEKKQPVAFWCNPISGHNTLYWYLQNLGQGPELLIRYENEEAVDDSQLPKDRFSAERLKGVDSTLKIQPAELGDSAVYLCASSLRLAAETQYFGPGTRLLVL.

The J gene is TRBJ2-5, the V gene TRBV6-2 or TRBV6-3; 13 nucleotides line up with TRBD2. CDR1 is MNHEY and CDR2 is SVGEGT in the germline V gene. J lost 5 bases, V lost 7 bases, and 7 bases had no gene match. CDR3 length equals 15 residues. The CDR3 spells CASNSGTSGVETQYF. The CDR3 DNA is TGTGCCAGCAACTCCGGGACTAGCGGGGTTGAGACCCAGTACTTC.

This clonotype was detected only a few times. The chain joins TRBV7-8 to TRBJ1-5; 9 nucleotides match TRBD1. With 5 bases clipped from V and 5 bases from J, the junction kept 7 bases outside the gene matches. There are 15 residues in the CDR3. Germline CDR1 reads SGHVS; CDR2 reads FQNEAQ. Here the CDR3 DNA reads TGTGCCAGCAGCCAATGGACAGGGGAGCATCAGCCCCAGCATTTT. Residues: CASSQWTGEHQPQHF.

The chain couples TRBV12-3 or TRBV12-4 to TRBJ2-7, with 9 bases fitting TRBD1. This CDR3 contains 14 residues. With V trimmed by 3 bases and J by 2 bases, 2 bases remained unmatched. The CDR3 here is CASSLDRGAYEQYF. The CDR3 DNA is TGTGCCAGCAGTTTGGACAGGGGCGCCTACGAGCAGTACTTC.

This clonotype showed up many times. The rearrangement uses TRBV12-3 or TRBV12-4 and TRBJ2-1, with D hard to call. The CDR3 has 14 amino acids. V was cut by 0 bases and J by 9 bases, with 12 bases left in between. The CDR3 loop is CASSLALSTAEQFF. As DNA, the CDR3 is TGTGCCAGCAGTTTAGCGCTGTCTACGGCTGAGCAGTTCTTC.

A few counts support this clonotype. CDR3 sequence: CSARDRTGMLQGHSPLHF. The CDR3 nucleotides are TGCAGTGCTAGAGATCGAACGGGCATGTTGCAGGGACATTCACCCCTCCACTTT. The chain is built from TRBV20-1 and TRBJ1-6, with D possibly being TRBD1 (5 bases). This CDR3 contains 18 residues. Trimming pared 0 bases from V and 8 bases from J, leaving 23 bases between. CDR1 DFQATT and CDR2 SNEGSKA come from the germline V gene (reference sequence).

This chain connects TRBV27 to TRBJ2-1; D gene unclear. There are 13 residues in the CDR3. Trimming stripped 6 bases from V and 3 bases from J, with 9 bases between. Germline V gene lookup returns CDR1 MNHEY and CDR2 SMNVEV (reference sequence). CDR3 sequence reads: CASRPTVYNEQFF. CDR3 nucleotide sequence: TGTGCCAGCAGACCTACAGTCTACAATGAGCAGTTCTTC.

This clonotype was found many times. This chain links TRBV7-2 with TRBJ2-1; D unresolved. There are 14 residues in the CDR3. V lost 1 base and J lost 5, with 9 bases in between. The germline CDR1 and CDR2 sequences are SGHTA and FQGNSA. CDR3 in amino acids: CASSLVALNNEQFF. CDR3 DNA sequence: TGTGCCAGCAGCTTAGTTGCGCTGAACAATGAGCAGTTCTTC.

This clonotype turned up a few times. The chain employs TRBV4-1 and TRBJ1-2; D is undetermined. The CDR3 loop spans 18 amino acids. V was cut by 1 base and J by 4 bases, with 22 bases left in between. Germline CDR1 reads MGHRA; CDR2 reads YSYEKL. Here the CDR3 DNA reads TGCGCCAGCAGCCAAGCATCGAGGATTCAAACCGGTTCCTATGGCTACACCTTC. Protein: CASSQASRIQTGSYGYTF.

V is TRBV12-2 and J is TRBJ2-3. TRBV12-2 is assigned pseudogene status. The CDR3 is made up of 14 amino acids. This CDR3 reads CASRFIRITDTQYF. DNA for the CDR3: TGTGCAAGTCGCTTTATCAGGATCACAGATACGCAGTATTTT.

This clonotype was observed a handful of times. This chain connects TRBV5-5 to TRBJ1-2; D gene ambiguous. CDR1 SGHKS and CDR2 YYEKEE come from the germline V gene (reference sequence). Trimming took 5 bases from V and 3 from J, leaving 11 bases between them. The CDR3 has 13 residues. The CDR3 bases are TGTGCCAGCAGTCCATCCGGGGACTATGGCTACACCTTC. This gives the protein CASSPSGDYGYTF.

This clonotype showed up just a few times. The V and J genes are TRBV28 and TRBJ2-1; no firm D call. Trimming shortened V by 6 bases and J by 4 bases, and 7 bases separated the two germline ends. CDR1 and CDR2 (germline): MDHEN, SYDVKM. CDR3 length equals 12 residues. CDR3 sequence reads: CASSSQYNEQFF. The CDR3 coding sequence is TGTGCCAGCAGCTCGCAGTACAATGAGCAGTTCTTC.

V usage is TRBV11-2 and J usage is TRBJ2-3; TRBD2 agrees at 12 bases. The trim removed 5 bases at V and 5 bases at J, leaving 8 bases unmatched. CDR3 length equals 16 residues. Germline CDR1 and CDR2: SGHAT and FQNNGV. DNA for the CDR3: TGTGCCAGCAGCCTGCAGGGACTAGCGGGCGGAGATACGCAGTATTTT. It specifies CASSLQGLAGGDTQYF.

This chain uses TRBV9 with TRBJ2-1; 7 nucleotides agree with TRBD2. J lost 3 bases, V lost 0 bases, and 3 bases had no gene match. CDR1 and CDR2 (germline): SGDLS, YYNGEE. The CDR3 is made up of 15 amino acids. CDR3 amino acids: CASSVDSGVYNEQFF. DNA for the CDR3: TGTGCCAGCAGCGTAGACAGCGGGGTCTACAATGAGCAGTTCTTC. The whole variable domain, remainder taken from reference TRBV9 and TRBJ2-1, is DSGVTQTPKHLITATGQRVTLRCSPRSGDLSVYWYQQSLDQGLQFLIQYYNGEERAKGNILERFSAQQFPDLHSELNLSSLELGDSALYFCASSVDSGVYNEQFFGPGTRLTVL.

This clonotype came up many times. The chain has TRBV28 and TRBJ2-7; no definite D call. This CDR3 spans 13 amino acids. The germline V gene encodes CDR1 MDHEN and CDR2 SYDVKM. The V end was cut by 4 bases, the J end by 4 bases, with 11 bases between. The CDR3 sequence is CASSSPTPYEQYF. The CDR3 DNA is TGTGCCAGCAGTTCCCCGACGCCTTACGAGCAGTACTTC.